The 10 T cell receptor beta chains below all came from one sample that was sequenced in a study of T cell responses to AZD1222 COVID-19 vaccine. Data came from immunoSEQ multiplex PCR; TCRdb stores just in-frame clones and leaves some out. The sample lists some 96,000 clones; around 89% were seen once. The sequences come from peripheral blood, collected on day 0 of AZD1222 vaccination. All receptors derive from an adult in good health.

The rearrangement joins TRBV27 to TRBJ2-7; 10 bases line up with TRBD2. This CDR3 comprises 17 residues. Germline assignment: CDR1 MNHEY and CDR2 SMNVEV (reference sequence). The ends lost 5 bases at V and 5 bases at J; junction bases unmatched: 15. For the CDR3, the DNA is TGTGCCAGCAGTCCTACTCATAAGCTAGCGGGAGTTCACGAGCAGTACTTC. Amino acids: CASSPTHKLAGVHEQYF.

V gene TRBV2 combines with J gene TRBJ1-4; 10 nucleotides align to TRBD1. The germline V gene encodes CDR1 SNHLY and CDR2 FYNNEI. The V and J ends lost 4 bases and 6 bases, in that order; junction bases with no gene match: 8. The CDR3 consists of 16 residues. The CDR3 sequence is CASSVPGQGRYEKLFF. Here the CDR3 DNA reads TGTGCCAGCAGTGTCCCGGGACAGGGGCGGTATGAAAAACTGTTTTTT.

CDR3 sequence (DNA): TGTGCCAGCAGCTCCTCGGGGATAGGTAGGATTGGAGAGACCCAGTACTTC. It yields the protein CASSSSGIGRIGETQYF. This chain links TRBV5-4 with TRBJ2-5; possibly TRBD2 for D (5 bases). This CDR3 has 17 amino acids. Trimming removed 3 bases at V and 4 bases at J, with 22 bases between. CDR1 is SGHNT, CDR2 YYREEE, per germline (reference sequence).

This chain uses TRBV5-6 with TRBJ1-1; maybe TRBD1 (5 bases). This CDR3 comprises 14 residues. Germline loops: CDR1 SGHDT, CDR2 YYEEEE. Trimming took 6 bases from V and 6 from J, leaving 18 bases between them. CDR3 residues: CASTHTAGSSEAFF. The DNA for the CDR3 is TGTGCCAGCACCCATACGGCAGGGTCTTCTGAAGCTTTCTTT. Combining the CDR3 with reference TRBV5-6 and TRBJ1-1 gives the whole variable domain DAGVTQSPTHLIKTRGQQVTLRCSPKSGHDTVSWYQQALGQGPQFIFQYYEEEERQRGNFPDRFSGHQFPNYSSELNVNALLLGDSALYLCASTHTAGSSEAFFGQGTRLTVV.

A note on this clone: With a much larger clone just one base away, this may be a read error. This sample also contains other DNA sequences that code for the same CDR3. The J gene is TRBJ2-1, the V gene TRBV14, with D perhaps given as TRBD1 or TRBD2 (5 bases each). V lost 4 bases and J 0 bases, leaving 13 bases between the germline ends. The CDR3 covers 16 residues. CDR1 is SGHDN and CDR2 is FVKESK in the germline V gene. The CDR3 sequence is CASSPLWGSSYNEQFF. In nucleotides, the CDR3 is TGTGCCAGCAGCCCCCTATGGGGGAGCTCCTACAATGAGCAGTTCTTC.

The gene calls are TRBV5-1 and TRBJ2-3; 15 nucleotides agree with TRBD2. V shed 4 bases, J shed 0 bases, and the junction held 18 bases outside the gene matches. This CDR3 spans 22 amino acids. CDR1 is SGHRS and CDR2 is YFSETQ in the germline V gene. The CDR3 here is CASSRTSGRAVPPPFSTDTQYF. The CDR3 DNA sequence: TGCGCCAGCAGCCGGACTAGCGGGAGGGCCGTGCCCCCCCCTTTTAGCACAGATACGCAGTATTTT.

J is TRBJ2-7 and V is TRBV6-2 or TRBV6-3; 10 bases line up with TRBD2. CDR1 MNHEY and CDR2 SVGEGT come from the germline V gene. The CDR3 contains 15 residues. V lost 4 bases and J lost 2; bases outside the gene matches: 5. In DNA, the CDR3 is TGTGCCAGCAGTTTAGCGGGAGGTATAACCTACGAGCAGTACTTC. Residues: CASSLAGGITYEQYF.

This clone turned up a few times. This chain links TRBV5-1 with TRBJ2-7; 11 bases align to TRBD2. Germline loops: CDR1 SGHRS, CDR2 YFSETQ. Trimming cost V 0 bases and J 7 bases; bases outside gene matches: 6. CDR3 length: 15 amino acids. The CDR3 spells CASSLVLAGGEEQYF. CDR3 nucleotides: TGCGCCAGCAGCTTGGTTCTAGCGGGAGGTGAGGAGCAGTACTTC. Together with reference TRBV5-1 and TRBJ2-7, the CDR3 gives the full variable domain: KAGVTQTPRYLIKTRGQQVTLSCSPISGHRSVSWYQQTPGQGLQFLFEYFSETQRNKGNFPGRFSGRQFSNSRSEMNVSTLELGDSALYLCASSLVLAGGEEQYFGPGTRLTVT.

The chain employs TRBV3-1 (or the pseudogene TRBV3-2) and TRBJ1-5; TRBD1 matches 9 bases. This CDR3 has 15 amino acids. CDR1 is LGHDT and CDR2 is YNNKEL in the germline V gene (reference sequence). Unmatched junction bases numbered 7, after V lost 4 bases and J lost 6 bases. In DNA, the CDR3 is TGTGCCAGCAGCCGGGCGGGGACAGGGCCTCAGCCCCAGCATTTT. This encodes CASSRAGTGPQPQHF.

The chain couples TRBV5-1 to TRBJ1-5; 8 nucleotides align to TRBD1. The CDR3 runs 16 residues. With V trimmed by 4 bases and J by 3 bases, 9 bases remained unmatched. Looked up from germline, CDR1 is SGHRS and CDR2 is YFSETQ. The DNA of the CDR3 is TGCGCCAGCAGCACCGGACAGGGCGGCCCCAATCAGCCCCAGCATTTT. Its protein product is CASSTGQGGPNQPQHF. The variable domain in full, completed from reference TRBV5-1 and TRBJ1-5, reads KAGVTQTPRYLIKTRGQQVTLSCSPISGHRSVSWYQQTPGQGLQFLFEYFSETQRNKGNFPGRFSGRQFSNSRSEMNVSTLELGDSALYLCASSTGQGGPNQPQHFGDGTRLSIL.